This entry concerns a single T cell receptor beta chain. The antigen remains unidentified. Compared with germline, one end of the junction differs, possibly owing to a read error. TCR beta CDR3 regions were amplified from RNA transcripts. First-round RT-PCR with HTBI primers preceded a second-round multiplex PCR. TCRdb re-called the multiplex PCR reads through MiXCR, storing one row per CDR3 protein. The sample lists about 500,000 distinct CDR3 sequences; roughly 39% were seen once. The sample belongs to a study of Graves' ophthalmopathy and Graves' hyperthyroidism. Study outcomes and limitations: Classification of ophthalmopathy versus stable hyperthyroidism by a 13-signature model yielded under 90% sensitivity and around 77% specificity. Blood samples also showed most expanded thyroid clonotypes exceeding 0.001 frequency.

The CDR3 totals 15 residues. Germline CDR1 and CDR2: SGHNT and YYREEE (reference sequence). Certain patients were not enrolled. These were patients with other autoimmune diseases, uncontrolled infections, pregnancy or lactation. The authors diagnosed from clinical symptoms, serum thyroxine, TRAb, thyroid ultrasound and orbital computed tomography. Source material: peripheral blood or thyroid tissue (not recorded which). The chain has TRBV5-4 and TRBJ2-7; TRBD1 or TRBD2 may be the D gene (5 bases each). This receptor was taken from an adult man with Graves' hyperthyroidism. The CDR3 sequence is CASSSEAGTSYGQYF. The CDR3, as DNA: TGTGCCAGCAGCTCCGAAGCCGGGACCTCCTACGGGCAGTACTTC.